Sequencing of this T cell receptor beta chain was carried out in a study of CD8+ T cells in alopecia areata. The study's findings and limits: Persistence in scalp and blood during tofacitinib was observed for many expanded lesional clones.

Germline V gives CDR1 LNHNV, CDR2 YYDKDF (reference sequence). Trimming removed 0 bases from V and 6 bases from J, with 14 bases in between. CDR3 length equals 15 residues. Extraction and reverse transcription of RNA yielded cDNA as the sequencing template. Libraries were prepared by immunoSEQ multiplex PCR; TCRdb keeps only in-frame clonotypes and omits some of them. Here the sample spans approximately 120,000 clones, approximately 60% being singletons. Regarding treatment: oral pan-JAK inhibitor, 5-10 mg twice daily. The table lists this clone with a few counts. The antigen is not known. The rearrangement joins TRBV15 to TRBJ1-2; D is unclear. Sequencing used CD4+ T cells sorted from blood, obtained at week 4, from a patient treated with tofacitinib. This receptor was obtained from a human donor with alopecia areata. The CDR3 protein is CATSREAHPSNGYTF. The DNA of the CDR3 is TGTGCCACCAGCAGAGAGGCGCACCCGAGCAATGGCTACACCTTC.